This T cell receptor beta chain was documented in a study of T cell changes during pregnancy in multiple sclerosis. CDR3 length: 15 residues. J lost 4 bases, V lost 0 bases, and 2 bases had no gene match. Germline V gives CDR1 SGHRS, CDR2 YFSETQ. The data were produced by immunoSEQ multiplex PCR, yet TCRdb's version contains in-frame clones alone and is incomplete. The sample records 55,000 to 65,000 clones, 93% being singletons. The sample consisted of peripheral blood, taken after pregnancy. The source is a female donor with multiple sclerosis, enrolled in a pregnancy study. The chain is built from TRBV5-1 and TRBJ2-1, with 9 bases matching TRBD2. CDR3 loop: CASSLGLAGYNEQFF. For the CDR3, the DNA is TGCGCCAGCAGCTTGGGGCTAGCGGGATACAATGAGCAGTTCTTC.